At least ten counts were recorded for the clone carrying this T cell receptor beta chain. Its matching antigen is unknown. The junction had 6 bases not matched to a gene; V was cut back by 1 base and J by 4 bases. Germline V gene sequence: CDR1 MNHEY, CDR2 SMNVEV (reference sequence). CDR3 length: 16 residues. The data originate from a study of T-cell reconstitution after alpha-beta-depleted transplantation in children. Broader study findings: After transplant, high TCRbeta diversity at day 60 in some patients arose from surviving recipient T cells and thymic progenitors. Expanded graft clones numbering several hundred reportedly gave rise to alpha-beta T cells about two months after transplant. Newly produced T cells mostly provided counts and TCRbeta diversity after one year, as hyperexpanded clones declined.

As it was prepared, the TCRbeta library received unique molecular identifiers. MiXCR was run by TCRdb on the PCR reads, yielding one entry per CDR3 protein. The sample shows around 270,000 distinct CDR3 sequences, 9.5% to 13% of them seen only once. The clonotype comes from a boy under three years old with acute myeloid leukemia, due to receive a stem cell transplant. The source material was PBMCs, sampled before TCRalphabeta/CD19-depleted stem cell transplant. The chain uses TRBV27 and TRBJ2-1; 8 bases are a match to TRBD2. The CDR3 region is CASSLFPAGVYNEQFF. CDR3 nucleotide sequence: TGTGCCAGCAGTTTATTCCCAGCGGGGGTATACAATGAGCAGTTCTTC.